These 27 T cell receptor beta chains originate from one sample sequenced in a study of T cells in Graves' hyperthyroidism and ophthalmopathy. RNA transcripts were the template for amplifying TCR beta CDR3 regions. A first-round RT-PCR of the TCR CDR3 used the HTBI primer set. Using its own MiXCR run on the multiplex PCR reads, TCRdb lists one record per CDR3 protein. The table lists approximately 520,000 distinct CDR3 sequences, approximately 25% of them singletons. Sequencing used blood. Receptors originate from a woman aged 25-40 years with Graves' ophthalmopathy.

The sample holds many counts of this clonotype. The chain uses TRBV11-2 and TRBJ2-2; TRBD1 matches at 8 bases. The CDR3 is 16 residues long. Germline V gene lookup returns CDR1 SGHAT and CDR2 FQNNGV. The J segment lost 0 bases and the V segment lost 5 bases, leaving 5 bases of the junction unmatched. The CDR3 bases are TGTGCCAGCAGCCATTCGACAGGGGCGAACACCGGGGAGCTGTTTTTT. As protein: CASSHSTGANTGELFF.

This clonotype came up many times. The chain is built from TRBV12-3 or TRBV12-4 and TRBJ1-2; tentative D call: TRBD1 (6 bases). V lost 2 bases to trimming and J lost 5 bases, with 9 bases between them. This CDR3 has 13 amino acids. The CDR3 loop is CASSLRQEYGYTF. CDR3 DNA: TGTGCCAGCAGTTTACGACAGGAATATGGCTACACCTTC.

The CDR3 sequence is CASSLGSSVQETQYF. The CDR3 DNA follows: TGCGCCAGCAGCTTGGGGTCTAGCGTACAAGAGACCCAGTACTTC. The rearrangement uses TRBV5-1 and TRBJ2-5, with D perhaps TRBD2 (6 bases). The CDR3 extends over 15 amino acids. Germline-derived CDR1 and CDR2 are SGHRS and YFSETQ. The V gene lost 0 bases and the J gene lost 2 bases, with 11 bases spanning the gap.

This clonotype was counted at least ten times. The chain has TRBV7-8 and TRBJ2-7, with 8 positions matching TRBD2. Germline V gene data show CDR1 as SGHVS and CDR2 as FQNEAQ. The trim removed 3 bases at V and 7 bases at J, leaving 14 bases unmatched. The CDR3 totals 16 residues. The CDR3 here is CASSFSFAREAYEQYF. As DNA, the CDR3 is TGTGCCAGCAGCTTCTCGTTCGCGCGGGAGGCGTATGAGCAGTACTTC.

This sequence joins TRBV6-1 and TRBJ1-1; D gene ambiguous. V dropped 7 bases and J dropped 8 bases, with 14 bases sitting between them. The CDR3 is made up of 12 amino acids. Germline V CDR1 and CDR2: MNHNS, SASEGT. CDR3 coding DNA: TGTGCCAGCAAGGCGGGGTTCGAGGAAGCTTTCTTT. It encodes CASKAGFEEAFF.

The gene calls are TRBV6-2 or TRBV6-3 and TRBJ2-5, with D possibly matching TRBD1 (6 bases). This CDR3 region has 15 residues. Trimming cost V 6 bases and J 5 bases, with 19 bases left between them. From germline, CDR1 is MNHEY and CDR2 SVGEGT. The CDR3, as DNA: TGTGCCAGCAGGCGCCAAGGGACAATGGAGGAGACCCAGTACTTC. Amino acids: CASRRQGTMEETQYF.

This chain uses TRBV7-2 with TRBJ1-1; D not certain. Per germline, CDR1 SGHTA and CDR2 FQGNSA. This CDR3 contains 15 residues. V lost 3 bases and J 1 base, leaving 12 bases between the germline ends. The CDR3 is CASSFTRSGNTEAFF. The CDR3 DNA sequence: TGTGCCAGCAGCTTTACCAGGTCGGGGAACACTGAAGCTTTCTTT. The full variable domain, completed using reference TRBV7-2 and TRBJ1-1, is GAGVSQSPSNKVTEKGKDVELRCDPISGHTALYWYRQSLGQGLEFLIYFQGNSAPDKSGLPSDRFSAERTGGSVSTLTIQRTQQEDSAVYLCASSFTRSGNTEAFFGQGTRLTVV.

This rearrangement joins TRBV20-1 to TRBJ2-5; D tentatively reads TRBD1 or TRBD2 (5 bases each). Germline CDR1 DFQATT, CDR2 SNEGSKA (reference sequence). V lost 3 bases to trimming and J lost 0 bases, with 17 bases between them. The CDR3 spans 16 residues. CDR3 amino acids: CSASLAVGPYQETQYF. Here the CDR3 DNA reads TGCAGTGCTAGTTTGGCGGTGGGACCGTACCAAGAGACCCAGTACTTC.

This clonotype was seen many times. This rearrangement joins TRBV6-2 or TRBV6-3 to TRBJ1-2, with TRBD1 matching 9 bases. The CDR3 is 14 residues long. V lost 5 bases, J lost 4 bases, and 5 bases stayed unmatched. The germline V gene encodes CDR1 MNHEY and CDR2 SVGEGT. CDR3 in DNA: TGTGCCAGCAGTCGACCGGGACAGGGCTATGGCTACACCTTC. Amino acid sequence: CASSRPGQGYGYTF.

This clonotype has a count of ten or more. This chain connects TRBV6-2 or TRBV6-3 to TRBJ2-7, with D uncertain. V was trimmed by 4 bases and J by 7 bases, leaving 14 bases between them. CDR1 is MNHEY and CDR2 is SVGEGT in the germline V gene. This CDR3 region has 13 residues. CDR3 bases: TGTGCCAGCAGTTTTTCCCCCGGACGGGAGCAGTACTTC. This codes for CASSFSPGREQYF.

This clonotype was seen ten or more times. This rearrangement joins TRBV10-3 to TRBJ2-7, with D possibly TRBD1 on 5 matching bases. CDR3 length: 15 amino acids. The germline gives CDR1 ENHRY, CDR2 SYGVKD. Trimming stripped 2 bases from V and 5 bases from J, with 16 bases between. CDR3 region: CAISEPTQGMDEQYF. The CDR3 region has the DNA TGTGCCATCAGTGAGCCAACTCAGGGAATGGACGAGCAGTACTTC.

The sample holds many counts of this clonotype. V is TRBV10-3 and J is TRBJ2-2, with D perhaps TRBD2 (5 bases). In germline, CDR1 is ENHRY, CDR2 SYGVKD. With 11 bases removed from V and 4 bases from J, the gap between germline ends came to 14 bases. There are 13 residues in the CDR3. The CDR3 DNA reads TGTGCCGCTCTAACTGGACTCACCGGGGAGCTGTTTTTT. Its translation is CAALTGLTGELFF.

The CDR3, as DNA: TGTGCCAGCAGCTACCTTCTGGGGGTCATCAATCAGCCCCAGCATTTT. This sequence encodes CASSYLLGVINQPQHF. The chain employs TRBV7-8 and TRBJ1-5; D is perhaps TRBD1 (5 bases). Between the trimmed V and J ends, which lost 4 bases and 3 bases, there was a span of 16 bases. Germline CDR1 is SGHVS and CDR2 is FQNEAQ. There are 16 residues in the CDR3.

This clonotype was seen more than once but under ten times. Since a much larger clone is just one base distant, this may be a read error. The chain uses TRBV9 and TRBJ1-1; D might be TRBD1 (5 bases). Germline V gene lookup returns CDR1 SGDLS and CDR2 YYNGEE. Trimming stripped 0 bases from V and 3 bases from J, with 6 bases between. There are 13 residues in the CDR3. The CDR3 coding sequence is TGTGCCAGCAGCGTAGCAGGGCACACTGAAGCTTTCTTT. Encoded protein: CASSVAGHTEAFF.

This clonotype was detected many times. The chain couples TRBV6-5 to TRBJ2-7; 12 nucleotides align to TRBD2. CDR1 is MNHEY, CDR2 SVGAGI, per germline. Losses at the gene ends were 9 bases for V and 5 bases for J; bases not matched to a gene: 14. The CDR3 covers 16 residues. This CDR3 reads CASQLAGGLSRNEQYF. In nucleotides, the CDR3 is TGTGCCAGTCAACTAGCGGGGGGCCTCTCGAGAAACGAGCAGTACTTC.

The CDR3 reads CASSWGGDGYTF. CDR3 DNA: TGTGCCAGCAGTTGGGGTGGGGACGGCTACACCTTC. V and J are TRBV28 and TRBJ1-2; D perhaps matches TRBD1 (5 bases). CDR3 length equals 12 residues. CDR1 and CDR2 (germline): MDHEN, SYDVKM. The ends were cut back, 4 bases at V and 8 bases at J, with 11 bases in the middle.

This clonotype has a handful of counts. The chain carries TRBV6-5 and TRBJ2-1; 7 bases map to TRBD1. This CDR3 contains 14 residues. J gave up 7 bases and V 4 bases, and 7 bases lay outside the gene matches. CDR1 MNHEY and CDR2 SVGAGI come from the germline V gene. Here the CDR3 reads CASSFDRAGNEQFF. The CDR3 DNA reads as TGTGCCAGCAGTTTCGACAGGGCTGGGAATGAGCAGTTCTTC.

The rearrangement links TRBV6-5 to TRBJ1-2; no clear D gene. CDR1 and CDR2 from the germline V gene are MNHEY and SVGAGI. The CDR3 loop spans 16 amino acids. V dropped 3 bases and J dropped 0 bases, with 14 bases sitting between them. The CDR3 loop reads CASSYNAGQANYGYTF. CDR3 nucleotide sequence: TGTGCCAGCAGTTATAACGCGGGCCAAGCTAACTATGGCTACACCTTC.

This chain uses TRBV19 with TRBJ1-2; D call uncertain. Germline V CDR1 and CDR2: LNHDA, SQIVND (reference sequence). The CDR3 is 13 residues long. Trimming removed 1 base at V and 2 bases at J, with 5 bases between. The CDR3 here is CASSIGNNYGYTF. CDR3 nucleotides: TGTGCCAGTAGTATAGGGAACAACTATGGCTACACCTTC.

This clonotype came up many times. The V call is TRBV5-1, the J call TRBJ1-5, with a possible D match to TRBD1 (5 bases). Deletions cut 1 base from V and 6 bases from J, with 11 bases between. CDR3 size: 14 residues. Germline-derived CDR1 and CDR2 are SGHRS and YFSETQ. The CDR3: CASSLSQGTQPQHF. The DNA of the CDR3 is TGCGCCAGCAGCTTGTCGCAGGGAACTCAGCCCCAGCATTTT.

At least ten counts were recorded for this clonotype. The chain links TRBV6-5 to TRBJ2-5; 10 positions match TRBD1. The germline CDR1 and CDR2 sequences are MNHEY and SVGAGI. This CDR3 is built from 14 residues. J was trimmed by 1 base and V by 5 bases; bases with no gene match: 1. Here the CDR3 DNA reads TGTGCCAGCAGTCGGGACAGGGGCCAAGAGACCCAGTACTTC. Amino acid sequence: CASSRDRGQETQYF.

In this sample, this clonotype turned up many times. The chain carries TRBV18 and TRBJ1-1, with D uncertain. Trimming took off 3 bases at V and 3 bases at J, with 5 bases between the two ends. This CDR3 is built from 12 residues. In germline, CDR1 is KGHSH, CDR2 LQKENI. In DNA, the CDR3 is TGTGCCAGCTCACCCCGGGACACTGAAGCTTTCTTT. Amino acid sequence: CASSPRDTEAFF.

This clonotype was observed a handful of times. This chain uses TRBV6-2 or TRBV6-3 with TRBJ2-2; 7 bases line up with TRBD1. Germline assignment: CDR1 MNHEY and CDR2 SVGEGT. The CDR3 loop spans 16 amino acids. The V gene end was trimmed by 7 bases and the J gene end by 4 bases; junction bases not matched to a gene: 12. The CDR3 loop reads CASTKTGLGGTGELFF. DNA for the CDR3: TGTGCCAGCACCAAGACAGGGCTTGGAGGCACCGGGGAGCTGTTTTTT.

This clonotype was seen ten or more times. The V gene is TRBV11-2, the J gene TRBJ2-6; D ambiguous. The germline V and J ends were trimmed by 8 bases and 0 bases, with 5 bases remaining between them. Germline CDR1 is SGHAT and CDR2 is FQNNGV. This CDR3 is built from 13 residues. The CDR3 bases are TGTGCCAGCGTCCTCTCTGGGGCCAACGTCCTGACTTTC. This encodes CASVLSGANVLTF.

This clonotype appeared a few times. This may be a read error: a much more frequent sequence differs by one nucleotide. The chain links TRBV6-1 to TRBJ1-2; 7 bases fit TRBD1. This CDR3 is 13 amino acids long. Looked up from germline, CDR1 is MNHNS and CDR2 is SASEGT. The CDR3 DNA reads as TGTGTCAGCAGTGCCGGGACAGATGGGGGCTACACCTTC. Translating gives CVSSAGTDGGYTF.

This clonotype has a count of ten or more. The chain combines TRBV7-9 with TRBJ1-2; the D is unclear. V was clipped by 3 bases and J by 3 bases, with 8 bases between them. In germline, CDR1 is SEHNR, CDR2 FQNEAQ (reference sequence). The CDR3 extends over 13 amino acids. The CDR3 nucleotides read TGTGCCAGCAGCTTTCTGGCTGACTATGGCTACACCTTC. It translates to CASSFLADYGYTF.

This clonotype was observed at least ten times. The chain joins TRBV12-5 to TRBJ2-5, with D tentatively TRBD1 (6 bases). The CDR3 runs to 15 residues. Germline CDR1 reads LGHNT; CDR2 reads FRNRAP. The germline V and J ends were trimmed by 6 bases and 6 bases, with 20 bases remaining between them. CDR3 sequence: CASGRFSQTGQTQYF. The CDR3 DNA reads TGTGCTAGTGGCCGGTTTAGCCAAACAGGGCAGACCCAGTACTTC.